This entry describes one T cell receptor beta chain. The data originate from a study of blood T cell repertoires in COVID-19. Sequenced by immunoSEQ multiplex PCR; TCRdb stores in-frame clones only, minus some. The top ten clones hold approximately 0.9% of a sample with hundreds of thousands of clones, more than 80% of them seen once. All enrollees were roughly 18 to 90 years old and from about two dozen US areas. Participants were placed into cohorts based on the clinical history they reported. Contact with a PCR-confirmed or clinician-diagnosed COVID-19 case occurred within 2 weeks of entry. Trimming took off 7 bases at V and 0 bases at J, with 15 bases between the two ends. Germline lookup yields CDR1 MNHEY and CDR2 SVGAGI. There are 15 residues in the CDR3.

The TCR comes from a man in his forties or fifties who had been exposed to COVID-19. Sequenced material: PBMCs or T cells enriched from blood (not recorded which). The chain carries TRBV6-5 and TRBJ1-1; TRBD1 might be the D (5 bases). Written as DNA, the CDR3 is TGTGCCAGCACACCAGAGGGGAGGATGAACACTGAAGCTTTCTTT. It is translated as CASTPEGRMNTEAFF.